The present T cell receptor (beta chain) was sequenced within a study of cytomegalovirus exposure and HLA in healthy donors. Study-wide background: Among the approximately 430 donors who were genotyped, 81% fell in the genetic ancestry cluster that is associated with self-reported Caucasian donors. Study-level results: Most TCRs appeared rarely, but some public TCRs recurred in many donors. For most subjects, TCR beta sequences were reported to predict HLA-A and HLA-B alleles with accuracy. Most of the TCR beta V segments (in an earlier analysis) were productive either about 87% or about 30% of the time.

The CDR3 length is 16 residues. Trimming removed 5 bases from V and 6 bases from J; junction bases left unmatched: 9. Germline-derived CDR1 and CDR2 are SGHVS and FNYEAQ. Concerning this clone: Its antigen is unidentified.

PCR was performed using 60 Vbeta and 13 Jbeta primers. Using immunoSEQ multiplex PCR, the repertoire was profiled, and TCRdb retains in-frame clones only, with some absent. The sample holds over 120,000 clones, about 80% seen once. This sequence originates from a woman in her sixties in good health and CMV-seropositive. The specimen sequenced was PBMCs. This chain uses TRBV7-6 with TRBJ2-1, with TRBD2 identical over 11 bases. The CDR3 nucleotides are TGTGCCAGCAGCCCCCGGGCTAGCGGGAGGTTCAATGAGCAGTTCTTC. It specifies CASSPRASGRFNEQFF.